These 27 T cell receptor beta chains were all obtained from the same sample, sequenced in a study of T cells in Graves' hyperthyroidism and ophthalmopathy. What was amplified from RNA transcripts were TCR beta CDR3 regions. The HTBI primer set served for first-round RT-PCR of the TCR CDR3. TCRdb fed the multiplex PCR reads into MiXCR, producing one record per CDR3 protein. The profile shows about 360,000 distinct CDR3 sequences, over 10% of them singletons. The sequenced sample consisted of blood. Every receptor here comes from a woman between 18 and 29 years old with Graves' hyperthyroidism.

This clonotype turned up a few times. The genes are TRBV28 and TRBJ2-1; weak D call: TRBD2 (7 bases). Per the germline V gene, CDR1 is MDHEN and CDR2 is SYDVKM. V lost 7 bases, J lost 4 bases, and 11 bases lay in between. There are 13 residues in the CDR3. The CDR3 nucleotides read TGTGCCAGCAAGGGGGGGTGGTACAATGAGCAGTTCTTC. Protein: CASKGGWYNEQFF.

This clonotype has a count of ten or more. The chain employs TRBV6-1 and TRBJ2-1; D perhaps matches TRBD2 (5 bases). V was trimmed by 11 bases and J by 2 bases, leaving 10 bases between them. In germline, CDR1 is MNHNS, CDR2 SASEGT. The CDR3 covers 12 residues. The CDR3 DNA is TGTGCCTTGGAGAGGGCCTACAATGAGCAGTTCTTC. It is translated as CALERAYNEQFF.

The V and J genes are TRBV4-3 and TRBJ1-6; no definite D call. The CDR3 is made up of 14 amino acids. The V gene lost 0 bases and the J gene lost 7 bases, with 7 bases spanning the gap. Germline V lookup: CDR1 LGHNA, CDR2 YSLEER. The CDR3 here is CASSQEFRNSPLHF. For the CDR3, the DNA is TGCGCCAGCAGCCAAGAGTTTAGGAATTCACCCCTCCACTTT.

This clonotype was observed once. One end of the junction is discordant with germline, which a read error may explain. The V and J genes are TRBV27 and TRBJ2-1, with a weak D call TRBD1 (5 bases). The germline V gene has CDR1 MNHEY and CDR2 SMNVEV (reference sequence). This CDR3 region has 15 residues. As DNA, the CDR3 is TGTGCCAGCAGTAATAGGCGGTCCACAGGAAATGGGCAGTTCTTC. It encodes CASSNRRSTGNGQFF.

In this sample, this clonotype turned up many times. The chain carries TRBV18 and TRBJ1-1; possible D gene TRBD1, 5 bases. Germline loops: CDR1 KGHSH, CDR2 LQKENI. V was clipped by 3 bases and J by 4 bases, with 15 bases between them. The CDR3 runs to 15 residues. The CDR3 region is CASSPSGLWGTEAFF. The CDR3 bases are TGTGCCAGCTCACCCTCGGGACTGTGGGGCACTGAAGCTTTCTTT.

This clonotype has a count of ten or more. V usage is TRBV10-3 and J usage is TRBJ2-6; possibly TRBD1 for D (6 bases). Germline V gene sequence: CDR1 ENHRY, CDR2 SYGVKD. Trimming left V 2 bases short and J 0 bases short, with 11 bases between. The CDR3 covers 17 residues. CDR3 sequence: CAISEQGSLSGANVLTF. CDR3 in DNA: TGTGCCATCAGTGAGCAGGGGAGCCTCTCTGGGGCCAACGTCCTGACTTTC.

The rearrangement links TRBV20-1 to TRBJ2-4, with D unresolved. The CDR3 sequence is 13 residues long. Trimming removed 1 base from V and 4 bases from J, with 8 bases in between. CDR1 DFQATT and CDR2 SNEGSKA come from the germline V gene (reference sequence). Here the CDR3 reads CSARGGIKNIQYF. In DNA form, the CDR3 reads TGCAGTGCTAGAGGGGGAATTAAAAACATTCAGTACTTC.

This clonotype showed up many times. The rearrangement joins TRBV28 to TRBJ1-1; D is unclear. The CDR3 is 16 amino acids. Deletions cut 6 bases from V and 0 bases from J, with 17 bases between. Germline CDR1 and CDR2: MDHEN and SYDVKM. The CDR3 coding sequence is TGTGCCAGCAGCTGGCCCGGCGCCCGACTGAACACTGAAGCTTTCTTT. This encodes CASSWPGARLNTEAFF. Filled out from reference TRBV28 and TRBJ1-1, the complete variable domain reads DVKVTQSSRYLVKRTGEKVFLECVQDMDHENMFWYRQDPGLGLRLIYFSYDVKMKEKGDIPEGYSVSREKKERFSLILESASTNQTSMYLCASSWPGARLNTEAFFGQGTRLTVV.

The V gene is TRBV20-1, the J gene TRBJ1-1, with D uncertain. This CDR3 spans 13 amino acids. Germline lookup yields CDR1 DFQATT and CDR2 SNEGSKA (reference sequence). The CDR3 DNA is TGCAGGGTGAGGGAGGGATGGGACACTGAAGCTTTCTTT. This gives the protein CRVREGWDTEAFF.

This clonotype was observed at least ten times. The rearrangement links TRBV10-3 to TRBJ2-1; 8 bases map to TRBD2. CDR1 is ENHRY, CDR2 SYGVKD, per germline. V shed 2 bases and J 5 bases; nucleotides not matched to a gene: 2. The CDR3 totals 14 residues. Here the CDR3 reads CAISEREGDNEQFF. In nucleotides, the CDR3 is TGTGCCATCAGTGAGCGGGAGGGAGACAATGAGCAGTTCTTC.

This clonotype was picked up many times. This chain links TRBV28 with TRBJ1-1; D ambiguous. Germline CDR1 is MDHEN and CDR2 is SYDVKM. V lost 1 base and J 1 base, leaving 13 bases between the germline ends. The CDR3 sequence is 16 residues long. CDR3: CASSLSLLGKNTEAFF. The CDR3 region has the DNA TGTGCCAGCAGTTTATCCCTTCTGGGCAAGAACACTGAAGCTTTCTTT.

The sample holds many counts of this clonotype. The V call is TRBV6-1, the J call TRBJ1-6, with unresolved D. V lost 6 bases and J 4 bases, leaving 7 bases between the germline ends. This CDR3 is 13 amino acids long. Germline-derived CDR1 and CDR2 are MNHNS and SASEGT. The CDR3, as DNA: TGTGCCAGCAGGCCTGGGTATAATTCACCCCTCCACTTT. Protein: CASRPGYNSPLHF.

This clonotype was detected many times. This chain connects TRBV4-1 to TRBJ2-3, with D perhaps TRBD2 (5 bases). V shed 5 bases and J shed 2 bases, with 17 bases lying between them. The CDR3 length is 16 residues. The germline V gene encodes CDR1 MGHRA and CDR2 YSYEKL. The CDR3 DNA follows: TGCGCCAGCAGCGGTCGGGGAGCGGATATCACAGATACGCAGTATTTT. This gives the protein CASSGRGADITDTQYF.

This clonotype was detected only a few times. The chain combines TRBV29-1 with TRBJ1-2; no clear D gene. The V end was cut by 0 bases, the J end by 0 bases, with 17 bases between. The germline gives CDR1 SQVTM, CDR2 ANQGSEA. The CDR3 runs to 17 residues. Here the CDR3 reads CSVEDFHLAPSNYGYTF. As DNA, the CDR3 is TGCAGCGTTGAAGATTTTCACCTTGCACCTTCTAACTATGGCTACACCTTC.

This clonotype was observed at least ten times. The chain employs TRBV27 and TRBJ1-1, with D possibly TRBD1 on 5 matching bases. V gave up 1 base and J gave up 4 bases, with 7 bases separating them. CDR1 and CDR2 (germline): MNHEY, SMNVEV (reference sequence). The CDR3 consists of 13 residues. DNA for the CDR3: TGTGCCAGCAGTTTATTCAGGGCCACTGAAGCTTTCTTT. This encodes CASSLFRATEAFF.

This chain connects TRBV6-1 to TRBJ1-2, with D possibly matching TRBD1 (6 bases). Trimming cost V 7 bases and J 5 bases, with 20 bases left between them. The CDR3 loop spans 15 amino acids. Germline CDR1 reads MNHNS; CDR2 reads SASEGT. CDR3 region: CASTGTGQRIYGYTF. In nucleotides, the CDR3 is TGTGCCAGCACCGGGACCGGACAGAGAATTTATGGCTACACCTTC.

This clonotype was counted a few times. This chain links TRBV27 with TRBJ1-2, with D unclear. This CDR3 has 12 residues. Per the germline V gene, CDR1 is MNHEY and CDR2 is SMNVEV (reference sequence). With 2 bases removed from V and 2 bases from J, the gap between germline ends came to 3 bases. The CDR3 DNA reads TGTGCCAGCAGTTTAGTAAACTATGGCTACACCTTC. Its protein is CASSLVNYGYTF.

This clonotype was observed many times. The chain joins TRBV12-3 or TRBV12-4 to TRBJ2-1; D gene unclear. With 6 bases removed from V and 6 bases from J, the gap between germline ends came to 6 bases. This CDR3 has 11 residues. The CDR3 DNA sequence: TGTGCCAGCAGACAGATCAATGAGCAGTTCTTC. Residues: CASRQINEQFF.

This clonotype showed up many times. V usage is TRBV29-1 and J usage is TRBJ1-2; tentative D call: TRBD1 (5 bases). The germline gives CDR1 SQVTM, CDR2 ANQGSEA. This CDR3 is 13 amino acids long. The ends were cut back, 3 bases at V and 4 bases at J, with 12 bases in the middle. The CDR3 protein is CSVESPGSYGYTF. The CDR3 DNA is TGCAGCGTTGAGTCTCCAGGGAGCTATGGCTACACCTTC.

This clonotype appeared many times. This chain links TRBV12-3 or TRBV12-4 with TRBJ1-5, with D unresolved. CDR3 length: 15 residues. Trimming took 1 base from V and 0 from J, leaving 7 bases between them. CDR3 in amino acids: CASSLGVYSNQPQHF. Written as DNA, the CDR3 is TGTGCCAGCAGTTTAGGAGTTTATAGCAATCAGCCCCAGCATTTT.

Ten or more counts support this clonotype. This sequence joins TRBV7-2 and TRBJ2-7; 7 nucleotides align to TRBD1. Germline V gives CDR1 SGHTA, CDR2 FQGNSA. V trimming: 1 base; J trimming: 0 bases; junction bases outside the gene matches: 6. The CDR3 contains 16 residues. The CDR3 sequence: CASSLGVGQSSYEQYF. The CDR3 coding sequence is TGTGCCAGCAGCTTAGGTGTGGGACAGAGCTCCTACGAGCAGTACTTC.

The chain uses TRBV28 and TRBJ2-4; D gene ambiguous. V lost 4 bases and J lost 4, with 8 bases in between. This CDR3 has 13 residues. Germline CDR1 is MDHEN and CDR2 is SYDVKM. As DNA, the CDR3 is TGTGCCAGCAGTTCGGACCCGAAAAACATTCAGTACTTC. This encodes CASSSDPKNIQYF.

This clonotype was counted between two and nine times. J is TRBJ1-1 and V is TRBV28, with TRBD1 identical over 10 bases. This CDR3 has 14 residues. Germline CDR1 MDHEN, CDR2 SYDVKM. V shed 4 bases, J shed 6 bases, and the junction held 5 bases outside the gene matches. CDR3 DNA: TGTGCCAGCAGTTACCGGGACAGGGGACCTGAAGCTTTCTTT. Amino acid sequence: CASSYRDRGPEAFF.

This clonotype has just a few counts. V gene TRBV19 combines with J gene TRBJ2-7; 10 nucleotides agree with TRBD2. Germline V lookup: CDR1 LNHDA, CDR2 SQIVND (reference sequence). There are 15 residues in the CDR3. V trimming: 6 bases; J trimming: 0 bases; junction bases outside the gene matches: 5. The CDR3 is CASRVTSGASYEQYF. For the CDR3, the DNA is TGTGCCAGTAGGGTAACTAGCGGGGCCTCCTACGAGCAGTACTTC. Full variable domain (missing parts from reference TRBV19 and TRBJ2-7): DGGITQSPKYLFRKEGQNVTLSCEQNLNHDAMYWYRQDPGQGLRLIYYSQIVNDFQKGDIAEGYSVSREKKESFPLTVTSAQKNPTAFYLCASRVTSGASYEQYFGPGTRLTVT.

This clonotype was picked up many times. The rearrangement links TRBV6-2 or TRBV6-3 to TRBJ2-7; TRBD2 agrees at 7 bases. From germline, CDR1 is MNHEY and CDR2 SVGEGT. V shed 6 bases and J 4 bases; nucleotides not matched to a gene: 9. This CDR3 is 14 amino acids long. Written as DNA, the CDR3 is TGTGCCAGCAGACCTGGCGGGAGTGATTACGAGCAGTACTTC. This sequence encodes CASRPGGSDYEQYF.

With respect to this clonotype: Since a much larger clone is just one base distant, this may be a read error. The V and J genes are TRBV7-9 and TRBJ2-7; 7 bases map to TRBD1. The V gene's germline CDR1 is SEHNR and CDR2 FQNEAQ (reference sequence). The length of the CDR3 is 15 residues. Here the CDR3 reads CASSPGTETSYEQCF. The CDR3 DNA reads as TGTGCCAGCAGCCCGGGGACAGAAACCTCCTACGAGCAGTGCTTC.

This clonotype has at least ten counts. The genes are TRBV6-1 and TRBJ2-1; 10 bases map to TRBD2. Germline V lookup: CDR1 MNHNS, CDR2 SASEGT. The CDR3 is 12 residues long. DNA for the CDR3: TGTCATAGCGGGAGGTGTTACAATGAGCAGTTCTTC. As protein: CHSGRCYNEQFF.